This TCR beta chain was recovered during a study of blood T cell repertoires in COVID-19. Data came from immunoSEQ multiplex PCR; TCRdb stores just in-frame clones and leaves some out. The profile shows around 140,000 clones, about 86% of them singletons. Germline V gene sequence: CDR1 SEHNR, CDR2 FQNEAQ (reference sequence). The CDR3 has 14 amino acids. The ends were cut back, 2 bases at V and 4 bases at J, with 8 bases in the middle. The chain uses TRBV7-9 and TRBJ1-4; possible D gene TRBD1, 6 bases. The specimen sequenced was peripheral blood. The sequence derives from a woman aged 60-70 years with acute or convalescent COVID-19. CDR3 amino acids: CASSLIGGNEKLFF. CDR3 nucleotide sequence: TGTGCCAGCAGCTTAATAGGGGGTAATGAAAAACTGTTTTTT.